What follows is one T cell receptor (beta chain) and its context. Both 60 Vbeta primers and 13 Jbeta primers went into the PCR. Sequencing was performed with immunoSEQ multiplex PCR; in TCRdb, only in-frame clones are kept and a portion is missing. There are 200,000 or so clones in the sample; 82% occur only once, and 5.5% to 7% lies in the top ten. Germline V gives CDR1 MGHRA, CDR2 YSYEKL. V lost 4 bases and J lost 4, with 19 bases in between. The length of the CDR3 is 16 residues. The data are from a study of cytomegalovirus exposure and HLA in healthy donors. Sequenced sample: PBMCs. The chain carries TRBV4-1 and TRBJ1-2; D might be TRBD1 (6 bases). The receptor comes from a woman aged 45-60 years in good health and CMV-seropositive. The CDR3 here is CASSPGVGGVPYGYTF. In DNA, the CDR3 is TGCGCCAGCAGCCCGGGGGTAGGGGGGGTACCCTATGGCTACACCTTC.